The clone carrying this TCR beta chain has ten or more counts. The data originate from a study of molecular identifiers for immune sequencing clone quantification. Study at large: Replicates involved a five-way split of RNA from around 20,000 or 99,000 naive CD8 cells, with sequencing of four.

TCRdb reprocessed the PCR reads via MiXCR and lists one record per CDR3 protein. The repertoire consists of 400,000 to 600,000 distinct CDR3 sequences, with over 20% occurring once and the leading ten covering about 0.78%. Sorted cell numbers of roughly 19,000 to 1,000,000, with 10%, 30% or 50% RNA, served as input for naive CD8 libraries. The CDR3 is 18 amino acids. Germline values: CDR1 SGHRS, CDR2 YFSETQ. V lost 0 bases to trimming and J lost 1 base, with 18 bases between them. The gene calls are TRBV5-1 and TRBJ2-3; tentative D call: TRBD2 (5 bases). This receptor was identified in a human donor in good health. Some libraries in this study had Jurkat cell RNA spiked in. The specimen sequenced was naive CD8+ T cells from blood, with Jurkat cell RNA spiked in. Indicated subset: FACS-sorted CD8+CD4-CCR7+CD45RA+ naive T cells. The chain's CDR3 is CASSLAGEPMRGTDTQYF. The CDR3 coding sequence is TGCGCCAGCAGCTTGGCCGGAGAGCCGATGCGGGGCACAGATACGCAGTATTTT.